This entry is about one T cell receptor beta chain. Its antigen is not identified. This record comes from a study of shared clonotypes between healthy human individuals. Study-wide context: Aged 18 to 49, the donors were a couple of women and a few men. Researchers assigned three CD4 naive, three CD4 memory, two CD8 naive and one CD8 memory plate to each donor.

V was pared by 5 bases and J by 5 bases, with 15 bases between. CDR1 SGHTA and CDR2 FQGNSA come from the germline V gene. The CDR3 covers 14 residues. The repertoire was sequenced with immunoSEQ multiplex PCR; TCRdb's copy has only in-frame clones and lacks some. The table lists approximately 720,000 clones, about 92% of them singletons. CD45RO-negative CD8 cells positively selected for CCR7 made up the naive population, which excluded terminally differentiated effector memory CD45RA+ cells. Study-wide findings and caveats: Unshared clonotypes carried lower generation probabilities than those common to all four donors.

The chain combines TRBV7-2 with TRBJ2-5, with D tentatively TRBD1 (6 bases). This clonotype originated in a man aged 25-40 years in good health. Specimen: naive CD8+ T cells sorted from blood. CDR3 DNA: TGTGCCAGCAGCCAAGCATTAAGGGGGGAGACCCAGTACTTC. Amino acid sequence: CASSQALRGETQYF.